This TCR beta chain appears in the sequencing data of a study of cytomegalovirus exposure and HLA in healthy donors. Study-wide findings and caveats: The study labeled approximately 150 TCR beta chains cytomegalovirus-associated.

Here immunoSEQ multiplex PCR was the method, and the copy in TCRdb shows in-frame clones only, minus some. The sample contains 120,000 or so clones, about nine tenths of which appear only once. A note on this clone: Antigen: not known.

From germline, CDR1 is MNHNS and CDR2 SASEGT. V dropped 2 bases and J dropped 0 bases, with 11 bases sitting between them. This CDR3 region has 16 residues. The V and J genes are TRBV6-1 and TRBJ1-5, with D uncertain. The receptor comes from a woman between 18 and 29 years old in good health and CMV-seronegative. Sequenced material: PBMCs. The CDR3 DNA reads TGTGCCAGCAGTGAATCTTCCGCAGATAGCAATCAGCCCCAGCATTTT. Translating it yields CASSESSADSNQPQHF.